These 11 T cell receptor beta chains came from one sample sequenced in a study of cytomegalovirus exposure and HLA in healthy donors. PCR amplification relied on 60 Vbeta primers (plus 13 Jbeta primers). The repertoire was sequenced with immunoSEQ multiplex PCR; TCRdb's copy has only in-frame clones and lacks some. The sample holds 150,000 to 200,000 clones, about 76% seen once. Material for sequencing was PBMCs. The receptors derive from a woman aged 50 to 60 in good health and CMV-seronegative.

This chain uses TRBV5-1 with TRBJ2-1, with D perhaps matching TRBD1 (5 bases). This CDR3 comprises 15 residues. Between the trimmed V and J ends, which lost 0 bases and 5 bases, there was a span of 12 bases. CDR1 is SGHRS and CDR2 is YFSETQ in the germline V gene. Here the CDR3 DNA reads TGCGCCAGCAGCTTGGGCCAGGGAATTAACAATGAGCAGTTCTTC. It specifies CASSLGQGINNEQFF.

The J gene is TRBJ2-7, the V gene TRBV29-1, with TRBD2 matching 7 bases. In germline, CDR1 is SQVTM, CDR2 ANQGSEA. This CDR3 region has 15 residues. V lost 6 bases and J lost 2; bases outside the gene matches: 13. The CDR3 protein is CSVPGPSGNPYEQYF. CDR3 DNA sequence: TGCAGCGTGCCCGGACCGAGCGGGAATCCCTACGAGCAGTACTTC.

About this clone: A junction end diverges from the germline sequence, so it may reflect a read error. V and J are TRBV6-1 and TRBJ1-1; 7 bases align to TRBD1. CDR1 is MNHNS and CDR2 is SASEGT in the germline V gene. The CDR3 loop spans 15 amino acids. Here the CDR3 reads CAGSDLGGVGTEAFF. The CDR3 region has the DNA TGTGCCGGCAGTGATTTAGGGGGCGTGGGGACTGAAGCTTTCTTT.

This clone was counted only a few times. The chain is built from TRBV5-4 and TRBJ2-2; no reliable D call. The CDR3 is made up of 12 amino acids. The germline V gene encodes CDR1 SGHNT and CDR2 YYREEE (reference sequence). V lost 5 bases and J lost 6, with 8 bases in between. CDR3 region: CASRYISGELFF. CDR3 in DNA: TGTGCCAGCAGGTATATCTCCGGGGAGCTGTTTTTT.

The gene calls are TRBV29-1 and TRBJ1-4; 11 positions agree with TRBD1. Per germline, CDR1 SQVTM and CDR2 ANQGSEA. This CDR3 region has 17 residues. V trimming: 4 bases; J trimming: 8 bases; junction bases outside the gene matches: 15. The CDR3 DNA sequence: TGCAGCGTTGGAAGATCCGGGACAGGGGGTATAGGGGAAAAACTGTTTTTT. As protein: CSVGRSGTGGIGEKLFF.

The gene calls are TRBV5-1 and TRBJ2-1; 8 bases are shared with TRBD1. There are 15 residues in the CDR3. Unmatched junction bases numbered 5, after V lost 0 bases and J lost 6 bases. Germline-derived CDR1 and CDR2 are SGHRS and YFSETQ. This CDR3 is CASSLEDREANEQFF. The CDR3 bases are TGCGCCAGCAGCTTGGAGGACAGGGAGGCCAATGAGCAGTTCTTC.

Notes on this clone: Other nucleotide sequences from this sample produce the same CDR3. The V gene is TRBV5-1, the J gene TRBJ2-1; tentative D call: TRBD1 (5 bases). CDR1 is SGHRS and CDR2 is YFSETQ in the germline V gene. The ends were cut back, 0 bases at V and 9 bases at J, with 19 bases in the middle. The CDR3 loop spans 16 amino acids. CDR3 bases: TGCGCCAGCAGCTTGGTCGGCAGGACAACAATTATTGAGCAGTTCTTC. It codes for CASSLVGRTTIIEQFF.

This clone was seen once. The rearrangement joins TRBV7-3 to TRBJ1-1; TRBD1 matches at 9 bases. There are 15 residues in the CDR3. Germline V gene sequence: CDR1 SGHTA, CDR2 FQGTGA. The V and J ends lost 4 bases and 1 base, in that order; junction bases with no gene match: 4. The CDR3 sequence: CASSSQGARNTEAFF. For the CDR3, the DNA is TGTGCCAGCAGCTCACAGGGGGCGCGGAACACTGAAGCTTTCTTT.

CDR3 in amino acids: CASSQGLRGPTYSYEQYF. The DNA for the CDR3 is TGTGCCAGCAGCCAAGGTTTGCGGGGGCCCACGTACTCCTACGAGCAGTACTTC. The J gene is TRBJ2-7, the V gene TRBV4-2, with D maybe TRBD2 (7 bases). Trimming shortened V by 1 base and J by 0 bases, and 19 bases separated the two germline ends. CDR3 length: 18 amino acids. From germline, CDR1 is LGHNA and CDR2 YNFKEQ.

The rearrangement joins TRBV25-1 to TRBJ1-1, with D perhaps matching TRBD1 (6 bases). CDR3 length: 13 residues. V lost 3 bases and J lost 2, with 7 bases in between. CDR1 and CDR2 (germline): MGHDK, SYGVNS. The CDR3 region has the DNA TGTGCCAGCAGTGACAGGGGTAACACTGAAGCTTTCTTT. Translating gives CASSDRGNTEAFF.

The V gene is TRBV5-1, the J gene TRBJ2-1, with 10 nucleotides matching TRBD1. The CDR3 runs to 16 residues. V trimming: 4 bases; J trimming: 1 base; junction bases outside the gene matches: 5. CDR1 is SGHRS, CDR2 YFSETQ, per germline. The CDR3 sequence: CASSAGTGDSYNEQFF. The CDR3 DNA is TGCGCCAGCAGCGCCGGGACAGGGGATTCCTACAATGAGCAGTTCTTC.